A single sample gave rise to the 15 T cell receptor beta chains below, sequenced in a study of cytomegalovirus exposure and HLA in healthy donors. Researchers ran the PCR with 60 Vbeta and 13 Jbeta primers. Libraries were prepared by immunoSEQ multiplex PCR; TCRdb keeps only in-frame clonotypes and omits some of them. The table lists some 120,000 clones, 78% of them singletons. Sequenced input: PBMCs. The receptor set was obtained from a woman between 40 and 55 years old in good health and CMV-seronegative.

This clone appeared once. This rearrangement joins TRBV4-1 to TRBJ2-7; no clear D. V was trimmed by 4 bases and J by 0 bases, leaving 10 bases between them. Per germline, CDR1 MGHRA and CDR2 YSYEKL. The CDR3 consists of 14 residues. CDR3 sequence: CASSPQRSSYEQYF. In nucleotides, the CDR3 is TGCGCCAGCAGCCCACAACGGAGCTCCTACGAGCAGTACTTC.

This chain's CDR3 is CASSLHGGGGSTDTQYF. In DNA, the CDR3 is TGTGCCAGCAGTTTACATGGCGGCGGGGGCAGCACAGATACGCAGTATTTT. This chain connects TRBV28 to TRBJ2-3, with D maybe TRBD2 (7 bases). The V end was cut by 2 bases, the J end by 0 bases, with 15 bases between. Germline V CDR1 and CDR2: MDHEN, SYDVKM. This CDR3 has 17 amino acids.

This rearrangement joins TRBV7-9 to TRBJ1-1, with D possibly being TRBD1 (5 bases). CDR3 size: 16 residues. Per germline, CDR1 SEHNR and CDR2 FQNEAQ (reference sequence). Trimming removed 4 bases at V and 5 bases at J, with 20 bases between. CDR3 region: CASSWIVGQGWTEAFF. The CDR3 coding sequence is TGTGCCAGCAGCTGGATCGTTGGGCAGGGATGGACTGAAGCTTTCTTT.

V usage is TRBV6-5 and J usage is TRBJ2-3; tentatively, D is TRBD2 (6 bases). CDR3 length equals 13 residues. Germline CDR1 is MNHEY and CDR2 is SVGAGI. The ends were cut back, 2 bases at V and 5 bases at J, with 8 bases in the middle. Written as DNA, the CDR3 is TGTGCCAGCAGTTACGGGCGGGGAGATACGCAGTATTTT. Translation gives CASSYGRGDTQYF.

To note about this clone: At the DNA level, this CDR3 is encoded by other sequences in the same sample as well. The CDR3 sequence is CASSSGPTDTQYF. CDR3 DNA sequence: TGCGCCAGCAGTTCAGGGCCCACAGATACGCAGTATTTT. The chain is built from TRBV5-1 and TRBJ2-3, with a tentative D call TRBD1 (5 bases). Trimming left V 5 bases short and J 2 bases short, with 9 bases between. Germline V lookup: CDR1 SGHRS, CDR2 YFSETQ. This CDR3 contains 13 residues.

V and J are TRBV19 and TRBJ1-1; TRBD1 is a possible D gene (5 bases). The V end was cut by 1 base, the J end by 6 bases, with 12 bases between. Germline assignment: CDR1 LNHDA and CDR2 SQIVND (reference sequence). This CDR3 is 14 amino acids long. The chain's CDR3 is CASSIAGIGPEAFF. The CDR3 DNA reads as TGTGCCAGTAGTATAGCAGGGATTGGTCCTGAAGCTTTCTTT.

The CDR3 loop reads CASSKTANTEAFF. CDR3 DNA: TGTGCCAGCAGCAAAACAGCGAACACTGAAGCTTTCTTT. V gene TRBV11-3 combines with J gene TRBJ1-1; no firm D call. V lost 5 bases to trimming and J lost 1 base, with 8 bases between them. The germline V gene encodes CDR1 SGHNT and CDR2 YENEEA. The CDR3 is 13 residues long.

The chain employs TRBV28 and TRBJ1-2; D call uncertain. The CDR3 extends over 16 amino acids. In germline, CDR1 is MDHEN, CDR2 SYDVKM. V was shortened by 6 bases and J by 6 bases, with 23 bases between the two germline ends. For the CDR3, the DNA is TGTGCCAGCAGCACGTGGAAAGGGAGCTACCCGGATGGCTACACCTTC. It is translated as CASSTWKGSYPDGYTF.

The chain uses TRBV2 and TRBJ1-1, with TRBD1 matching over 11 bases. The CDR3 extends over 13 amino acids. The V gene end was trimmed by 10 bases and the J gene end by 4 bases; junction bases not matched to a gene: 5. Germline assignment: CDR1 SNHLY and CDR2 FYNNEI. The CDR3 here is CATAGQGGTEAFF. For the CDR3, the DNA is TGTGCCACCGCGGGACAGGGGGGCACTGAAGCTTTCTTT. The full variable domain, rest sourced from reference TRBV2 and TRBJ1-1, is EPEVTQTPSHQVTQMGQEVILRCVPISNHLYFYWYRQILGQKVEFLVSFYNNEISEKSEIFDDQFSVERPDGSNFTLKIRSTKLEDSAMYFCATAGQGGTEAFFGQGTRLTVV.

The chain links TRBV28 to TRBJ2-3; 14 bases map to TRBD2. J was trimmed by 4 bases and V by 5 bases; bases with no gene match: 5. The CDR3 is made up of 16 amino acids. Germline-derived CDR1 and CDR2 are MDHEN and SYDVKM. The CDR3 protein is CASSPRTSGRSDTQYF. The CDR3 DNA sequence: TGTGCCAGCAGTCCAAGGACTAGCGGGAGGTCAGATACGCAGTATTTT.

CDR3 loop: CASSQTDGPRGKNIQYF. CDR3 sequence (DNA): TGCGCCAGCAGCCAGACGGACGGGCCCCGGGGCAAAAACATTCAGTACTTC. V is TRBV4-1 and J is TRBJ2-4, with D possibly TRBD2 on 5 matching bases. Germline assignment: CDR1 MGHRA and CDR2 YSYEKL. The length of the CDR3 is 17 residues. The V end lost 3 bases, the J end lost 3 bases, and 18 bases lay between the germline ends.

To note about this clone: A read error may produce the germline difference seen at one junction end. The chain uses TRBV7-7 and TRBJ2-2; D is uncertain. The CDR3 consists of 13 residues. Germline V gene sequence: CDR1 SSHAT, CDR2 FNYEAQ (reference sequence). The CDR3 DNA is TGTGCTAGCAGCTTAGCAACAGCCGGGGAGCTGTTTTTT. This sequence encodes CASSLATAGELFF.

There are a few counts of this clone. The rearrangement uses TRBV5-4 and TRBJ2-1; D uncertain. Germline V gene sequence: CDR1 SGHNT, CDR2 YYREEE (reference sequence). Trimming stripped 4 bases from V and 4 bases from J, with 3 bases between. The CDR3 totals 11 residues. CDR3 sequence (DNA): TGTGCCAGCAGCCAATACAATGAGCAGTTCTTC. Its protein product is CASSQYNEQFF. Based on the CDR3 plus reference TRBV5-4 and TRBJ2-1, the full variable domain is ETGVTQSPTHLIKTRGQQVTLRCSSQSGHNTVSWYQQALGQGPQFIFQYYREEENGRGNFPPRFSGLQFPNYSSELNVNALELDDSALYLCASSQYNEQFFGPGTRLTVL.

The CDR3 loop is CASSYVVGQTPYEQYF. CDR3 nucleotides: TGTGCCAGCTCGTATGTCGTGGGACAAACACCCTACGAGCAGTACTTC. The rearrangement links TRBV18 to TRBJ2-7; a weak D match, TRBD1 (6 bases). Deletions cut 6 bases from V and 2 bases from J, with 20 bases between. The CDR3 contains 16 residues. Germline assignment: CDR1 KGHSH and CDR2 LQKENI.

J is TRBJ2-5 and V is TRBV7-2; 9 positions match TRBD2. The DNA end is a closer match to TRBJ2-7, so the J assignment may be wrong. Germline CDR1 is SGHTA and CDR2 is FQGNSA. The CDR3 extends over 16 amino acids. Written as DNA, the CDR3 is TGTGCCAGCAGCTACCCTTCTAGCGGGATTAATTCCGAGCAGTACTTC. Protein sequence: CASSYPSSGINSEQYF.